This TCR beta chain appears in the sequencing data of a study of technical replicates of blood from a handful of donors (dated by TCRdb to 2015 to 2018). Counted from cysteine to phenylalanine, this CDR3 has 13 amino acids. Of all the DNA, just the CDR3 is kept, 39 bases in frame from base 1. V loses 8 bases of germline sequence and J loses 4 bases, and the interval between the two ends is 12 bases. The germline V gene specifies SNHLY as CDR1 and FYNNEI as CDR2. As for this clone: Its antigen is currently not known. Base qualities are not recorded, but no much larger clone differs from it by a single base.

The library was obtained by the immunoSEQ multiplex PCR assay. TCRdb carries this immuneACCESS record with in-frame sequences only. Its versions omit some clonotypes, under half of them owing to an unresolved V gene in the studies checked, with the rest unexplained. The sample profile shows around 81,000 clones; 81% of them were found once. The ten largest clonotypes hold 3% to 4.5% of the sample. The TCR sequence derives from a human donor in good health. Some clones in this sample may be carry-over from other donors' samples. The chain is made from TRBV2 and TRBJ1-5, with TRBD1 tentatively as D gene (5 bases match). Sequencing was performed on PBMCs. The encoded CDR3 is CASQPGGNQPQHF. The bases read TGTGCCAGCCAACCGGGGGGTAATCAGCCCCAGCATTTT. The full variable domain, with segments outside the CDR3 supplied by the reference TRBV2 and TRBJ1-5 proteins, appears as EPEVTQTPSHQVTQMGQEVILRCVPISNHLYFYWYRQILGQKVEFLVSFYNNEISEKSEIFDDQFSVERPDGSNFTLKIRSTKLEDSAMYFCASQPGGNQPQHFGDGTRLSIL.